A selection of T cell receptor beta chains follows, all from one sample in a study of CD8 T cells in ankylosing spondylitis. TCRdb analysed the 5' RACE reads with MiXCR anew, one entry per CDR3 protein. The sample carries more than 500,000 distinct CDR3 sequences, roughly 5% recorded once. The sample consisted of blood, either unsorted or a sorted T cell fraction (not recorded which). Receptor source: a male donor with ankylosing spondylitis. The CDR3 runs from the conserved cysteine through the conserved F or W. Fields, in order: D gene, V gene, clone size, J gene, CDR3 protein, CDR3 DNA. The D gene is left open where the match is weak. Rows may omit the clone size; those that give it use once, few, many or a size class.

>NA|TRBV7-9|many|TRBJ2-7
CASSFGESGVREQYF
TGTGCCAGCAGCTTCGGGGAATCCGGCGTCCGCGAGCAGTACTTC
>NA|TRBV20-1|NA|TRBJ2-1
CSARDFISNEQFF
TGCAGTGCTAGAGATTTTATTTCCAACGAGCAGTTCTTC
>NA|TRBV20-1|few|TRBJ2-2
CSASRAGGNWGTGELFF
TGCAGTGCTAGTCGGGCAGGGGGGAACTGGGGTACCGGGGAGCTGTTTTTT
>TRBD2|TRBV20-1|many|TRBJ2-1
CSARGLGFFSSYNEQFF
TGCAGTGCTAGGGGACTAGGGTTCTTTAGCTCCTACAATGAGCAGTTCTTC
>NA|TRBV20-1|many|TRBJ2-2
CSAREGSGELFF
TGCAGTGCTAGAGAGGGGTCCGGGGAGCTGTTTTTT
>NA|TRBV20-1|few|TRBJ2-2
CSAMLGASSAGELFF
TGCAGTGCTATGTTGGGTGCCTCTAGCGCCGGGGAGCTGTTTTTT
>TRBD2|TRBV6-1|many|TRBJ2-1
CASTEGSGRTEQFF
TGTGCCAGCACCGAAGGTAGCGGGAGGACTGAGCAGTTCTTC
>TRBD1|TRBV20-1|many|TRBJ2-5
CSASRDRRLSRYF
TGCAGTGCTAGCCGGGACAGGCGACTATCCCGGTACTTC
>NA|TRBV3-1|many|TRBJ1-1
CASSPGTAVDTEAFF
TGTGCCAGCAGCCCGGGGACGGCCGTCGACACTGAAGCTTTCTTT
>TRBD2|TRBV28|few|TRBJ2-5
CASSWLAGMETQYF
TGTGCCAGCAGTTGGCTAGCGGGTATGGAGACCCAGTACTTC
>NA|TRBV20-1|many|TRBJ2-7
CSARDAASYEQYF
TGCAGTGCTAGAGATGCAGCTTCATACGAGCAGTACTTC
>NA|TRBV20-1|many|TRBJ2-5
CSARGPATGETQYF
TGCAGTGCTAGAGGTCCGGCTACCGGGGAGACCCAGTACTTC
>NA|TRBV20-1|many|TRBJ2-7
CSANPWGARYEQYF
TGCAGTGCTAACCCTTGGGGGGCTCGATACGAGCAGTACTTC
>NA|TRBV5-1|many|TRBJ1-3
CASSLNTGNTIYF
TGCGCCAGCAGCTTGAACACTGGAAACACCATATATTTT
>NA|TRBV11-2|many|TRBJ1-5
CASSLDVERGCHSNQPQHF
TGTGCCAGCAGCTTAGATGTGGAGAGGGGGTGTCATAGCAATCAGCCCCAGCATTTT
>TRBD2|TRBV20-1|many|TRBJ2-5
CSARDPLSGGVETQYF
TGCAGTGCTAGAGACCCCCTTAGCGGGGGTGTAGAGACCCAGTACTTC
>TRBD2|TRBV4-1|NA|TRBJ2-7
CASSQDVGGSSYEQYF
TGCGCCAGCAGCCAAGATGTCGGGGGGAGCTCCTACGAGCAGTACTTC
>NA|TRBV5-1|many|TRBJ2-7
CASSLAGSGYEQYF
TGCGCCAGCAGCTTGGCCGGGAGCGGATACGAGCAGTACTTC
>NA|TRBV20-1|many|TRBJ1-2
CSARQSRVGYTF
TGCAGTGCCAGACAGTCGAGGGTTGGCTACACCTTC
>NA|TRBV20-1|many|TRBJ1-2
CSARDPPGYTF
TGCAGTGCTAGAGATCCCCCTGGCTACACCTTC
>NA|TRBV5-1|few|TRBJ2-3
CASSSDRIYTDTQYF
TGCGCCAGCAGCTCCGACAGGATTTACACAGATACGCAGTATTTT
>TRBD2|TRBV29-1|NA|TRBJ2-1
CSVIGGGLLNEQFF
TGCAGCGTGATCGGGGGGGGCCTTTTGAATGAGCAGTTCTTC
>NA|TRBV20-1|many|TRBJ1-1
CSERGTGNTEAFF
TGCAGTGAAAGAGGTACAGGGAACACTGAAGCTTTCTTT
>NA|TRBV6-5|many|TRBJ1-4
CASSYEQSSSVEKLFF
TGTGCCAGCAGTTACGAGCAGAGCAGTTCAGTTGAAAAACTGTTTTTT
>NA|TRBV6-2/TRBV6-3|many|TRBJ2-1
CASSRFAGEQFF
TGTGCCAGCAGTAGATTCGCGGGGGAGCAGTTCTTC
>NA|TRBV4-1|NA|TRBJ2-4
CASSQALALLAKNIQYF
TGCGCCAGCAGCCAAGCTCTAGCGTTACTAGCCAAAAACATTCAGTACTTC
>NA|TRBV20-1|many|TRBJ1-6
CSGGGYGSPLHF
TGCAGTGGGGGAGGTTATGGTTCACCCCTCCACTTT
>NA|TRBV7-9|many|TRBJ2-1
CASSLTRAGPNEQFF
TGTGCCAGCAGCTTAACCAGGGCAGGCCCCAATGAGCAGTTCTTC
>NA|TRBV15|many|TRBJ2-7
CATSRVTRGYEQYF
TGTGCCACCAGCAGAGTGACTAGAGGTTACGAGCAGTACTTC
>TRBD2|TRBV20-1|many|TRBJ2-7
CSASDRRTSGYEQYF
TGCAGTGCTAGTGATCGGCGGACTAGCGGGTACGAGCAGTACTTC
>TRBD2|TRBV12-3/TRBV12-4|NA|TRBJ2-1
CASTVAGLVDEQFF
TGTGCCAGCACCGTAGCGGGACTCGTCGATGAGCAGTTCTTC
>NA|TRBV9|many|TRBJ1-2
CASSPKEGDRLFSSYGYTF
TGTGCCAGCAGCCCAAAGGAGGGGGACCGACTTTTTTCTAGCTATGGCTACACCTTC
>TRBD2|TRBV24-1|many|TRBJ2-1
CATSARPGLAGSYNEQFF
TGTGCCACCAGTGCCCGCCCGGGACTAGCGGGTTCCTACAATGAGCAGTTCTTC
>NA|TRBV14|NA|TRBJ1-5
CASRGQPANQPQHF
TGTGCCAGCAGAGGACAGCCCGCAAATCAGCCCCAGCATTTT
>NA|TRBV15|many|TRBJ1-2
CATSRDQGASYGYTF
TGTGCCACCAGCAGAGATCAAGGAGCGAGCTATGGCTACACCTTC
>TRBD1|TRBV6-2/TRBV6-3|few|TRBJ1-5
CASSYSKNRGSQPQHF
TGTGCCAGCAGTTACTCGAAGAACAGGGGGTCTCAGCCCCAGCATTTT
>TRBD1|TRBV27|NA|TRBJ2-7
CASSDGQGANEQYF
TGTGCCAGCAGTGACGGACAGGGGGCTAACGAGCAGTACTTC
>NA|TRBV20-1|many|TRBJ2-3
CSARDKIRKKGKDTQYF
TGCAGTGCTAGAGATAAAATCAGGAAGAAGGGGAAAGATACGCAGTATTTT
>NA|TRBV20-1|many|TRBJ2-1
CSAGGGVYNEQFF
TGCAGTGCTGGAGGGGGGGTCTACAATGAGCAGTTCTTC
>NA|TRBV7-9|many|TRBJ1-2
CASSLGPGSPEGYTF
TGTGCCAGCAGCTTAGGTCCGGGATCCCCAGAGGGCTACACCTTC
>TRBD1|TRBV29-1|many|TRBJ1-2
CSVEGWDRVTRNYGYTF
TGCAGCGTTGAGGGCTGGGACAGGGTGACGAGGAACTATGGCTACACCTTC
>TRBD1|TRBV7-4|few|TRBJ2-1
CASSLIEGTGVYNEQFF
TGTGCCAGCAGCTTAATAGAGGGGACAGGAGTTTACAATGAGCAGTTCTTC
>NA|TRBV4-2|few|TRBJ2-3
CASSSRGNRERDTDTQYF
TGTGCCAGCAGCTCAAGGGGAAACAGGGAGAGGGATACAGATACGCAGTATTTT
>NA|TRBV3-1|few|TRBJ2-5
CASSPLTGGETQYF
TGTGCCAGCAGCCCGCTTACAGGTGGAGAGACCCAGTACTTC
>NA|TRBV4-3|many|TRBJ1-4
CASSQELTIGIKLFF
TGCGCCAGCAGCCAAGAGTTAACGATAGGGATCAAACTGTTTTTT
>NA|TRBV10-3|many|TRBJ2-1
CAISEIQGSNEQFF
TGTGCCATCAGTGAGATTCAGGGGAGCAATGAGCAGTTCTTC
>TRBD2|TRBV20-1|many|TRBJ2-2
CSAPAGGPEGELFF
TGCAGTGCTCCAGCGGGAGGGCCGGAAGGGGAGCTGTTTTTT